Described below is a single T cell receptor beta chain sequence and its context. The clone's antigen remains unknown. Qualities for individual bases were not recorded, and no much larger clone is one base off. A single peripheral blood draw of approximately 0.11 L on average was collected from each donor into heparinised tubes. A BD FACSAria II was used to sort naive, central memory, regulatory and stem cell-like memory CD4+ T cells with a panel that included CD45RO, CCR7, CD25, CD127, CD95 and CD27. A purity above 95% was achieved for all sorted populations. PBMCs were isolated immediately by Lymphoprep density gradient centrifugation and stained directly without culture. Samples were stained and sorted in pairs, with one healthy donor and one patient per experiment, so that batch effects were minimized. The entire isolated RNA was reverse transcribed using the High Capacity cDNA Reverse Transcription Kit, and thus expressed TCRB transcripts were sequenced. Deep immunoSEQ sequencing was performed on naive, central memory and regulatory T cell samples, with an average of approximately 3.9 million total reads per sample. Sorted cells were lysed in RLT buffer, and RNA was extracted using DNase-treated RNeasy Micro or Mini kits according to cell number. Each cell subset was processed separately to prevent cross-contamination, with patient and healthy donor samples processed together. TCRB sequences were amplified from cDNA with the immunoSEQ multiplex PCR, producing 87-bp fragments spanning the CDR3 region. The amplicons were sequenced using the Illumina HiSeq platform. Processing in the source paper ran as follows. PCR bias was computationally corrected using synthetic template baselines, reads within Hamming distance 2 were collapsed, and singletons that could not be merged were discarded. By aligning reads against IMGT, V, D and J genes, CDR3 length, and insertions or deletions at six rearrangement sites were assigned. Within each subset, clonotype counts were normalized to sorted cell number, after which true diversity and Gini coefficients were computed with the tcR R package. Repertoire sharing was quantified using the overlap coefficient calculated on TCRB nucleotide sequences. Drawn from immuneACCESS, this table holds only the in-frame rearrangements with V and J called that TCRdb kept. Clones are partly lost; checked studies trace under half to an unresolved V gene and leave the rest unexplained. That table gives V, J and clone size, and the DNA gave D and trimming. Recorded for this sample are 140,000 to 150,000 clones; about 50% of them occurred a single time. 0.42% of the sample goes to the ten largest clones.

This specimen belongs to a study of beta chain features in type 1 diabetes (dated by TCRdb to 2016 to 2019). Some background on the complete study: Mean age, gender distribution, total cell number and subset yield were not different between patients and healthy donors. The study compared the TCRB repertoires of sorted circulating CD4+ T cell subsets in recently diagnosed type 1 diabetes patients with those in matched healthy donors. Across all samples, almost 110 million sorted cells were examined, and cell number per subset correlated strongly with RNA yield. Regulatory and stem cell-like memory subsets were isolated from only 8 patients and roughly eight healthy donors, whereas naive and central memory subsets came from all 28 donors.

Summary of the overall study and its limitations: Naive, central memory and regulatory TCRB repertoires appeared to be more alike among patients than among healthy donors. Because cDNA was sequenced instead of genomic DNA, activated cells with high expression could be over-represented, although the groups did not differ in activation or CD3 levels. Because small numbers of individuals were included in the HLA sub-analyses, any influence of HLA type on TCRB rearrangement was left unresolved. At VDJ recombination sites, type 1 diabetes patients had fewer insertions and more deleted nucleotides, which implies abnormalities in thymic rearrangement. Type 1 diabetes patients showed a moderate but significant shortening of TCRB CDR3 length in all four CD4+ subsets. Shorter templates might have been favored by PCR, but patient and control samples were amplified and corrected together, so both groups would have been affected equally by any skew.

This sequence originates from a man younger than 35 in good health. Sequencing input: Tregs from blood. The cell subset or site label of this sample denotes: regulatory CD4+ T cells.

The nucleotide sequence is TGTGCCAGCAATCGGGACAGGGGGTACGAGCAGTACTTC. This yields the protein CASNRDRGYEQYF. Recombination connected TRBV6-5 to TRBJ2-7; 11 bases in the junction line up with TRBD1. Relative to germline, V is missing 7 bases and J is missing 4 bases, with 3 bases of the junction outside any gene match. CDR1 is given as MNHEY and CDR2 as SVGAGI, both from the germline V gene. The cysteine opens and the phenylalanine closes a CDR3 of 13 amino acids. This entry keeps only the CDR3 DNA: 39 bases, framed from base 1.